These 31 T cell receptor beta chains came from one sample sequenced in a study of blood T cell repertoires in COVID-19. Sequenced by immunoSEQ multiplex PCR; TCRdb stores in-frame clones only, minus some. The sample lists about 230,000 clones, over 80% occurring once. The source material was peripheral blood. The receptors shown here come from a woman in her 70s with active or convalescent COVID-19.

The rearrangement joins TRBV27 to TRBJ1-2, with 7 positions matching TRBD1. The CDR3 is 13 amino acids. The V segment lost 8 bases and the J segment 1 base; nucleotides outside the gene matches: 4. Germline V gene lookup returns CDR1 MNHEY and CDR2 SMNVEV (reference sequence). Here the CDR3 DNA reads TGTGCCAGCTGGGACAGCCTTAACTATGGCTACACCTTC. It specifies CASWDSLNYGYTF.

The chain is built from TRBV2 and TRBJ2-1; D is undetermined. The CDR3 contains 15 residues. Trimming took off 3 bases at V and 0 bases at J, with 9 bases between the two ends. Germline loops: CDR1 SNHLY, CDR2 FYNNEI. The CDR3 reads CASSDESLSYNEQFF. The CDR3 region has the DNA TGTGCCAGCAGTGATGAGTCACTCTCCTACAATGAGCAGTTCTTC.

The chain links TRBV2 to TRBJ1-2, with D possibly being TRBD1 (5 bases). CDR1 is SNHLY and CDR2 is FYNNEI in the germline V gene. The CDR3 is 14 residues long. Trimming shortened V by 3 bases and J by 8 bases, and 16 bases separated the two germline ends. The CDR3 region has the DNA TGTGCCAGCAGTGACTACAGGTTGGCGGTCGGCTACACCTTC. It codes for CASSDYRLAVGYTF. Drawing the rest from reference TRBV2 and TRBJ1-2, the complete variable domain is EPEVTQTPSHQVTQMGQEVILRCVPISNHLYFYWYRQILGQKVEFLVSFYNNEISEKSEIFDDQFSVERPDGSNFTLKIRSTKLEDSAMYFCASSDYRLAVGYTFGSGTRLTVV.

The genes are TRBV6-1 and TRBJ2-5, with D hard to call. The CDR3 length is 13 residues. Between the trimmed V and J ends, which lost 0 bases and 5 bases, there was a span of 7 bases. Germline loops: CDR1 MNHNS, CDR2 SASEGT. For the CDR3, the DNA is TGTGCCAGCAGTGAAGCCGCTACTGAGACCCAGTACTTC. It encodes CASSEAATETQYF.

The CDR3, as DNA: TGTGCCAGCAGCAAGGGACAGTTAGATACGCAGTATTTT. This translates into CASSKGQLDTQYF. The genes are TRBV7-3 and TRBJ2-3; TRBD1 matches 7 bases. The germline V gene encodes CDR1 SGHTA and CDR2 FQGTGA. The CDR3 totals 13 residues. J lost 5 bases, V lost 5 bases, and 4 bases had no gene match.

This chain connects TRBV6-5 to TRBJ2-5; a possible D gene is TRBD1 (6 bases). From germline, CDR1 is MNHEY and CDR2 SVGAGI. This CDR3 is 13 amino acids long. V was trimmed by 5 bases and J by 3 bases, leaving 10 bases between them. CDR3 bases: TGTGCCAGCAGTATGCGGACAGAAGAGACCCAGTACTTC. It is translated as CASSMRTEETQYF.

This chain joins TRBV6-4 and TRBJ2-3; 10 bases match TRBD1. Trimming at V came to 2 bases and at J to 4 bases, leaving 6 bases not matched to a gene. Germline CDR1 reads MRHNA; CDR2 reads SNTAGT. The CDR3 is made up of 16 amino acids. CDR3 nucleotides: TGTGCCAGCAGTGACGATGGGGACAGGGGTGCAGATACGCAGTATTTT. Protein sequence: CASSDDGDRGADTQYF.

J is TRBJ1-4 and V is TRBV28, with D possibly matching TRBD1 (5 bases). This CDR3 comprises 14 residues. CDR1 is MDHEN and CDR2 is SYDVKM in the germline V gene. V lost 5 bases to trimming and J lost 0 bases, with 7 bases between them. Here the CDR3 reads CASSLTATNEKLFF. The CDR3 DNA follows: TGTGCCAGCAGTCTGACAGCAACTAATGAAAAACTGTTTTTT. Combining the CDR3 with reference TRBV28 and TRBJ1-4 gives the whole variable domain DVKVTQSSRYLVKRTGEKVFLECVQDMDHENMFWYRQDPGLGLRLIYFSYDVKMKEKGDIPEGYSVSREKKERFSLILESASTNQTSMYLCASSLTATNEKLFFGSGTQLSVL.

The CDR3 bases are TGTGCCAGCAGCGTACAGGGGGGTGGCTACACCTTC. Translating it yields CASSVQGGGYTF. The J gene is TRBJ1-2, the V gene TRBV3-1 (or the pseudogene TRBV3-2); 8 bases line up with TRBD1. J gave up 7 bases and V 5 bases, and 3 bases lay outside the gene matches. This CDR3 comprises 12 residues. Germline V gene sequence: CDR1 LGHDT, CDR2 YNNKEL (reference sequence).

This clone was detected only a few times. The V and J genes are TRBV5-4 and TRBJ2-1; D is possibly TRBD2 (6 bases). V was shortened by 4 bases and J by 6 bases, with 20 bases between the two germline ends. Per germline, CDR1 SGHNT and CDR2 YYREEE (reference sequence). The CDR3 covers 16 residues. The CDR3 protein is CASSAPTRRSTNEQFF. CDR3 in DNA: TGTGCCAGCAGCGCGCCGACTAGGAGGTCCACCAATGAGCAGTTCTTC.

This clone showed up just a few times. The chain uses TRBV4-1 and TRBJ1-2, with TRBD1 as a possible D gene (6 bases). The germline CDR1 and CDR2 sequences are MGHRA and YSYEKL. V lost 4 bases, J lost 0 bases, and 18 bases lay in between. The CDR3 extends over 17 amino acids. Here the CDR3 DNA reads TGCGCCAGCAGCCGCGGACAGACTGACCCAGCTAACTATGGCTACACCTTC. Translating gives CASSRGQTDPANYGYTF.

J is TRBJ1-3 and V is TRBV10-3, with D hard to call. The V end lost 0 bases, the J end lost 0 bases, and 9 bases lay between the germline ends. The CDR3 runs to 16 residues. Germline-derived CDR1 and CDR2 are ENHRY and SYGVKD. The CDR3: CAISESRELSGNTIYF. The CDR3 DNA sequence: TGTGCCATCAGTGAGTCTAGGGAGCTCTCTGGAAACACCATATATTTT.

This clone was seen just once. The chain carries TRBV3-1 (or the pseudogene TRBV3-2) and TRBJ1-1; D is perhaps TRBD1 (5 bases). Germline values: CDR1 LGHDT, CDR2 YNNKEL (reference sequence). This CDR3 is 15 amino acids long. Trimming stripped 3 bases from V and 6 bases from J, with 17 bases between. The CDR3 loop is CASSQGWGGFAEAFF. CDR3 DNA: TGTGCCAGCAGCCAGGGCTGGGGGGGTTTCGCTGAAGCTTTCTTT.

This chain connects TRBV5-6 to TRBJ2-3; the D is unclear. The germline V gene encodes CDR1 SGHDT and CDR2 YYEEEE. This CDR3 is built from 13 residues. The germline V and J ends were trimmed by 2 bases and 4 bases, with 8 bases remaining between them. The CDR3 spells CASSFPNSDTQYF. The CDR3, as DNA: TGTGCCAGCAGCTTCCCCAACTCAGATACGCAGTATTTT.

Comment on this clone: Other DNA sequences in this sample translate to the same CDR3. V usage is TRBV29-1 and J usage is TRBJ2-7; TRBD2 is a possible D gene (5 bases). CDR3 size: 12 residues. Germline V gene sequence: CDR1 SQVTM, CDR2 ANQGSEA. Between the trimmed V and J ends, which lost 1 base and 3 bases, there was a span of 7 bases. CDR3 DNA: TGCAGCGTTGAAGGACGGGGCTACGAGCAGTACTTC. Protein: CSVEGRGYEQYF.

The V call is TRBV5-1, the J call TRBJ2-5, with 8 bases fitting TRBD1. The CDR3 runs to 16 residues. The V gene's germline CDR1 is SGHRS and CDR2 YFSETQ. J lost 1 base, V lost 1 base, and 6 bases had no gene match. The CDR3 protein is CASSLLGQAAQETQYF. Here the CDR3 DNA reads TGCGCCAGCAGCTTGCTGGGACAGGCGGCCCAAGAGACCCAGTACTTC.

The V call is TRBV27, the J call TRBJ1-1, with D possibly TRBD1 on 6 matching bases. Germline lookup yields CDR1 MNHEY and CDR2 SMNVEV (reference sequence). Trimming took 4 bases from V and 7 from J, leaving 16 bases between them. There are 14 residues in the CDR3. DNA of the CDR3: TGTGCCAGCAGTTCCCCAGGGGACGTAATTGAAGCTTTCTTT. It is translated as CASSSPGDVIEAFF.

This clone appeared a few times. V is TRBV2 and J is TRBJ1-2, with D possibly TRBD1 on 5 matching bases. The length of the CDR3 is 14 residues. Germline values: CDR1 SNHLY, CDR2 FYNNEI. The V end lost 6 bases, the J end lost 0 bases, and 11 bases lay between the germline ends. The CDR3, as DNA: TGTGCCAGCAGACGAGACAGTACTAACTATGGCTACACCTTC. It is translated as CASRRDSTNYGYTF.

The gene calls are TRBV5-5 and TRBJ2-7, with 7 bases aligning to TRBD1. Germline V lookup: CDR1 SGHKS, CDR2 YYEKEE (reference sequence). The ends lost 3 bases at V and 1 base at J; junction bases unmatched: 7. This CDR3 has 15 residues. CDR3 loop: CASSSQGGGSYEQYF. CDR3 sequence (DNA): TGTGCCAGCAGCTCCCAAGGGGGCGGGTCCTACGAGCAGTACTTC.

The chain links TRBV6-4 to TRBJ1-1; TRBD1 matches at 9 bases. J was trimmed by 3 bases and V by 3 bases; bases with no gene match: 5. Germline CDR1 reads MRHNA; CDR2 reads SNTAGT. The CDR3 spans 15 residues. The CDR3 DNA reads TGTGCCAGCAGTGAGGCCGGGACAGGGTACACTGAAGCTTTCTTT. Translation gives CASSEAGTGYTEAFF.

CDR3 loop: CASSAGGTGVYEQYF. In DNA, the CDR3 is TGCGCCAGCAGCGCGGGCGGGACAGGGGTGTACGAGCAGTACTTC. The chain links TRBV5-1 to TRBJ2-7; TRBD1 matches 10 bases. Unmatched junction bases numbered 8, after V lost 4 bases and J lost 4 bases. CDR1 is SGHRS and CDR2 is YFSETQ in the germline V gene. CDR3 length: 15 residues.

This clone was counted ten times or more. One junction end does not reproduce the germline sequence, and a read error may be involved. The chain is built from TRBV5-1 and TRBJ2-7; D gene unclear. Germline CDR1 reads SGHRS; CDR2 reads YFSETQ. The length of the CDR3 is 14 residues. CDR3 bases: TGCGCCAGCAGCCCCGGGTGGAGCACCTCACCCCCCCACTTC. It yields the protein CASSPGWSTSPPHF. Complete variable domain (other parts from reference TRBV5-1 and TRBJ2-7): KAGVTQTPRYLIKTRGQQVTLSCSPISGHRSVSWYQQTPGQGLQFLFEYFSETQRNKGNFPGRFSGRQFSNSRSEMNVSTLELGDSALYLCASSPGWSTSPPHFGPGTRLTVT.

V and J are TRBV6-4 and TRBJ1-4; D gene uncertain. This CDR3 region has 13 residues. The V gene's germline CDR1 is MRHNA and CDR2 SNTAGT. Trimming removed 4 bases at V and 8 bases at J, with 11 bases between. DNA for the CDR3: TGTGCCAGCAGTGCTACGGGAGGGGAAAAACTGTTTTTT. Protein: CASSATGGEKLFF.

The chain joins TRBV7-2 to TRBJ2-3; maybe TRBD2 (6 bases). There are 15 residues in the CDR3. Deletions cut 5 bases from V and 3 bases from J, with 15 bases between. CDR1 is SGHTA and CDR2 is FQGNSA in the germline V gene. As DNA, the CDR3 is TGTGCCAGCAGCCCGGGCAGGAGGGGAACAGATACGCAGTATTTT. Its protein is CASSPGRRGTDTQYF. The complete variable domain, with remaining parts taken from reference TRBV7-2 and TRBJ2-3, reads GAGVSQSPSNKVTEKGKDVELRCDPISGHTALYWYRQSLGQGLEFLIYFQGNSAPDKSGLPSDRFSAERTGGSVSTLTIQRTQQEDSAVYLCASSPGRRGTDTQYFGPGTRLTVL.

The V gene is TRBV28, the J gene TRBJ1-2, with D unresolved. The germline V gene encodes CDR1 MDHEN and CDR2 SYDVKM. This CDR3 spans 12 amino acids. Between the trimmed V and J ends, which lost 6 bases and 7 bases, there was a span of 12 bases. CDR3 amino acids: CASRVLPFGYTF. In DNA form, the CDR3 reads TGTGCCAGCAGGGTGCTACCTTTTGGCTACACCTTC.

This clone was seen only a few times. V gene TRBV3-1 (or the pseudogene TRBV3-2) combines with J gene TRBJ1-1, with TRBD1 as a possible D gene (5 bases). The CDR3 is 15 amino acids. Germline V gene sequence: CDR1 LGHDT, CDR2 YNNKEL (reference sequence). Trimming took off 0 bases at V and 5 bases at J, with 13 bases between the two ends. CDR3 nucleotides: TGTGCCAGCAGCCAAGAGGGGGGTTTTGGAACTGAAGCTTTCTTT. As protein: CASSQEGGFGTEAFF.

The V gene is TRBV5-1, the J gene TRBJ2-1, with 11 bases fitting TRBD2. This CDR3 contains 14 residues. Germline values: CDR1 SGHRS, CDR2 YFSETQ. V shed 4 bases and J 8 bases; nucleotides not matched to a gene: 5. DNA for the CDR3: TGCGCCAGCAGCAAACTAGCGGGGGAGGATGAGCAGTTCTTC. Encoded protein: CASSKLAGEDEQFF.

The rearrangement uses TRBV3-1 (or the pseudogene TRBV3-2) and TRBJ1-1; D might be TRBD1 (5 bases). The CDR3 is made up of 13 amino acids. In germline, CDR1 is LGHDT, CDR2 YNNKEL (reference sequence). V dropped 4 bases and J dropped 4 bases, with 10 bases sitting between them. The CDR3 DNA follows: TGTGCCAGCAGCCCCTTGCAGGGCACTGAAGCTTTCTTT. Its translation is CASSPLQGTEAFF.

The J gene is TRBJ1-4, the V gene TRBV5-1; D is undetermined. CDR1 and CDR2 from the germline V gene are SGHRS and YFSETQ. V lost 0 bases and J 5 bases, leaving 11 bases between the germline ends. The CDR3 is made up of 15 amino acids. The chain's CDR3 is CASSLVGITNEKLFF. CDR3 nucleotide sequence: TGCGCCAGCAGCTTGGTGGGCATAACAAATGAAAAACTGTTTTTT.

This rearrangement joins TRBV30 to TRBJ1-5, with D unresolved. Trimming left V 3 bases short and J 0 bases short, with 9 bases between. The CDR3 runs to 14 residues. CDR1 GTSNPN and CDR2 SVGIG come from the germline V gene (reference sequence). The CDR3 coding sequence is TGTGCCTGGAGGAGCACAGTTAGCAATCAGCCCCAGCATTTT. Translated: CAWRSTVSNQPQHF.

This clone appeared a few times. V is TRBV7-9 and J is TRBJ1-2, with 8 bases fitting TRBD1. This CDR3 is 18 amino acids long. J lost 4 bases, V lost 2 bases, and 15 bases had no gene match. CDR1 is SEHNR, CDR2 FQNEAQ, per germline (reference sequence). The CDR3 protein is CASSLTPGTGLISYGYTF. The CDR3 DNA is TGTGCCAGCAGCTTAACCCCCGGGACAGGTTTAATTAGCTATGGCTACACCTTC.